This is a list of T cell receptor beta chains from one sample in a study of CD8+CD57+ T cells in acquired aplastic anemia. MiXCR was run by TCRdb on the reads, yielding one entry per CDR3 protein. The data contain 110,000 or so distinct CDR3 sequences, 50% to 60% of them seen just once; the ten biggest clones take up around 27%. What was sequenced was sorted CD4+, CD8+, or CD8+CD57+ T cells (not recorded which) from PBMCs. These receptors were obtained from a human donor with aplastic anemia. The CDR3 runs from the conserved cysteine through the conserved F or W. The D gene is left open where the match is weak. Clone size is stated in some rows and not others, as once, few, many or a class when expanded.

D: .; V: TRBV29-1; J: TRBJ1-2; size: few; CDR3: CSVDDGYTF
D: .; V: TRBV20-1; J: TRBJ1-1; size: .; CDR3: CSASFQNTEAFF
D: TRBD1; V: TRBV2; J: TRBJ1-5; size: .; CDR3: CASSPGGSNQPQHF
D: .; V: TRBV24-1; J: TRBJ1-5; size: .; CDR3: CATSDLDTDQPQHF
D: .; V: TRBV7-2; J: TRBJ2-7; size: few; CDR3: CASSATGLEQYF
D: .; V: TRBV28; J: TRBJ2-7; size: many; CDR3: CASTSSLVAYEQYF
D: .; V: TRBV27; J: TRBJ1-4; size: few; CDR3: CASSYRGGGELFF
D: TRBD1; V: TRBV16; J: TRBJ1-3; size: .; CDR3: CASSQRGEGQGKEGYSGNTIYF
D: .; V: TRBV13; J: TRBJ2-3; size: .; CDR3: CASSLTAGRDTDTQYF
D: TRBD2; V: TRBV5-6; J: TRBJ2-6; size: few; CDR3: CASSSGSSGANVLTF
D: TRBD2; V: TRBV10-3; J: TRBJ2-5; size: .; CDR3: CAISDAGGETQYF
D: .; V: TRBV28; J: TRBJ2-7; size: many; CDR3: CASRGTVSSYEQYF
D: TRBD1; V: TRBV10-3; J: TRBJ2-1; size: .; CDR3: CAISEFGQGEDEQFF
D: TRBD1; V: TRBV7-8; J: TRBJ1-1; size: many; CDR3: CASSSGQGIPEAFF
D: .; V: TRBV24-1; J: TRBJ2-6; size: .; CDR3: CATSDSTQFSGANVLTF
D: .; V: TRBV15; J: TRBJ2-2; size: many; CDR3: CATSRTVLGTGELFF
D: .; V: TRBV2; J: TRBJ2-5; size: few; CDR3: CASSELETQYF
D: TRBD2; V: TRBV4-1; J: TRBJ2-1; size: few; CDR3: CASSPRLAGVTTAYNEQFF
D: .; V: TRBV10-3; J: TRBJ1-2; size: .; CDR3: CAISAGSNYGYTF
D: TRBD2; V: TRBV11-2; J: TRBJ2-5; size: once; CDR3: CASSLEASGETQYF
D: .; V: TRBV11-1; J: TRBJ2-7; size: .; CDR3: CASSLGDDGGAAIYKQYF
D: .; V: TRBV2; J: TRBJ1-2; size: .; CDR3: CASSRVRVGYGYTF
D: .; V: TRBV4-1; J: TRBJ2-7; size: .; CDR3: CASSQVSGADEQYF
D: TRBD1; V: TRBV7-9; J: TRBJ1-5; size: .; CDR3: CASSFGTEGQPQHF
D: .; V: TRBV19; J: TRBJ1-2; size: .; CDR3: CASSSYRANYGYTF